What follows are 26 T cell receptor beta chains derived from one specimen sequenced in a study of cytomegalovirus exposure and HLA in healthy donors. The PCR used 60 Vbeta and 13 Jbeta primers. Libraries were prepared by immunoSEQ multiplex PCR; TCRdb keeps only in-frame clonotypes and omits some of them. The table includes around 190,000 clones, 75% to 85% detected once. The specimen was PBMCs. These receptors all stem from a woman aged 30 to 39 in good health and CMV-seropositive.

The chain is built from TRBV30 and TRBJ2-7; 9 nucleotides align to TRBD1. The ends lost 5 bases at V and 6 bases at J; junction bases unmatched: 11. Germline V gene lookup returns CDR1 GTSNPN and CDR2 SVGIG (reference sequence). The length of the CDR3 is 14 residues. For the CDR3, the DNA is TGTGCCTGGGGGCCCGGGACAGGGCTCTCCGAGCAGTACTTC. Its protein product is CAWGPGTGLSEQYF.

V usage is TRBV30 and J usage is TRBJ1-5; TRBD1 matches at 8 bases. The germline gives CDR1 GTSNPN, CDR2 SVGIG (reference sequence). V lost 5 bases, J lost 7 bases, and 7 bases stayed unmatched. This CDR3 is built from 13 residues. CDR3: CAWAQDRAQPQHF. In DNA, the CDR3 is TGTGCCTGGGCCCAGGACAGGGCACAGCCCCAGCATTTT.

This clone was counted only a few times. This chain links TRBV7-9 with TRBJ2-2; TRBD1 matches 7 bases. Germline CDR1 is SEHNR and CDR2 is FQNEAQ (reference sequence). The CDR3 contains 16 residues. V lost 6 bases and J lost 6; bases outside the gene matches: 13. The CDR3 DNA reads TGTGCCAGCAGGAGGGGGCCAGCTGGGAGTTCCGGGGAGCTGTTTTTT. It is translated as CASRRGPAGSSGELFF.

This clone was found once. This CDR3 is CASSLGAYDNQPQHF. DNA of the CDR3: TGTGCCAGCAGCTTAGGGGCTTATGACAATCAGCCCCAGCATTTT. V is TRBV7-2 and J is TRBJ1-5; D call uncertain. Germline V CDR1 and CDR2: SGHTA, FQGNSA. CDR3 length: 15 residues. V lost 1 base to trimming and J lost 3 bases, with 10 bases between them.

The rearrangement joins TRBV5-1 to TRBJ2-7, with 11 bases that match TRBD1. This CDR3 comprises 16 residues. V was pared by 2 bases and J by 2 bases, with 6 bases of the junction left unmatched. The germline V gene encodes CDR1 SGHRS and CDR2 YFSETQ. CDR3 protein: CASSLTGTGGTYEQYF. DNA for the CDR3: TGCGCCAGCAGCTTAACAGGGACAGGGGGAACCTACGAGCAGTACTTC.

In this sample, this clone turned up once. V and J are TRBV11-3 and TRBJ2-2; D gene ambiguous. Germline values: CDR1 SGHNT, CDR2 YENEEA. V shed 4 bases and J shed 1 base, with 7 bases lying between them. CDR3 length: 14 amino acids. CDR3 in DNA: TGTGCCAGCAGCTCGAACTTGAACACCGGGGAGCTGTTTTTT. Encoded protein: CASSSNLNTGELFF.

This clone was observed a handful of times. This rearrangement joins TRBV10-1 to TRBJ2-5; D gene unclear. Germline V gene sequence: CDR1 WNHNN, CDR2 SYGVQD (reference sequence). Trimming stripped 3 bases from V and 3 bases from J, with 8 bases between. The CDR3 totals 13 residues. For the CDR3, the DNA is TGCGCCAGCAGTGACAGCGCGGAAGAGACCCAGTACTTC. Translating it yields CASSDSAEETQYF.

This clone was detected only once. The gene calls are TRBV5-1 and TRBJ2-7, with a possible D match to TRBD2 (7 bases). This CDR3 has 14 residues. The germline V gene has CDR1 SGHRS and CDR2 YFSETQ. V lost 0 bases to trimming and J lost 3 bases, with 10 bases between them. CDR3 residues: CASSLEGGGYEQYF. The CDR3, as DNA: TGCGCCAGCAGCTTGGAGGGAGGGGGCTACGAGCAGTACTTC.

V gene TRBV19 combines with J gene TRBJ1-5, with D hard to call. The CDR3 is 12 amino acids. Trimming pared 3 bases from V and 5 bases from J, leaving 5 bases between. The germline CDR1 and CDR2 sequences are LNHDA and SQIVND (reference sequence). The CDR3 sequence: CASSILDQPQHF. CDR3 DNA sequence: TGTGCCAGTAGTATTTTAGATCAGCCCCAGCATTTT.

The V call is TRBV10-3, the J call TRBJ2-5; the match to TRBD1 covers 11 bases. The junction had 3 bases not matched to a gene; V was cut back by 8 bases and J by 4 bases. The CDR3 has 13 residues. The germline V gene has CDR1 ENHRY and CDR2 SYGVKD. CDR3 nucleotide sequence: TGTGCCATCGGGGGACAGGGGGGAGAGACCCAGTACTTC. Encoded protein: CAIGGQGGETQYF.

This clone was detected once. The chain carries TRBV5-1 and TRBJ2-7; D is unclear. Per the germline V gene, CDR1 is SGHRS and CDR2 is YFSETQ. The CDR3 extends over 16 amino acids. V was cut by 1 base and J by 5 bases, with 19 bases left in between. CDR3 residues: CASSLLPPPAPDEQYF. In DNA, the CDR3 is TGCGCCAGCAGCTTGCTCCCCCCCCCTGCACCAGACGAGCAGTACTTC.

The chain links TRBV27 to TRBJ1-1; D gene ambiguous. Germline-derived CDR1 and CDR2 are MNHEY and SMNVEV (reference sequence). The length of the CDR3 is 14 residues. V lost 5 bases and J lost 4, with 14 bases in between. Here the CDR3 DNA reads TGTGCCAGCAGTCTTACCGGCGGCAGCACTGAAGCTTTCTTT. Its translation is CASSLTGGSTEAFF.

Only one count was recorded for this clone. The CDR3 coding sequence is TGTGCCAGCAGCTTAGGGGTGACAGGGTTACAAGAGACCCAGTACTTC. This codes for CASSLGVTGLQETQYF. The J gene is TRBJ2-5, the V gene TRBV7-2; 7 bases align to TRBD1. This CDR3 has 16 residues. V gave up 1 base and J gave up 2 bases; unmatched junction bases: 7. Germline V gene lookup returns CDR1 SGHTA and CDR2 FQGNSA.

This chain links TRBV5-1 with TRBJ1-1; no reliable D call. Germline V gene data show CDR1 as SGHRS and CDR2 as YFSETQ. The CDR3 is 14 amino acids. V was shortened by 3 bases and J by 4 bases, with 13 bases between the two germline ends. The CDR3, as DNA: TGCGCCAGCAGCTCCCTACCCCGGAGCACTGAAGCTTTCTTT. This encodes CASSSLPRSTEAFF.

The rearrangement uses TRBV7-9 and TRBJ1-5, with D hard to call. The CDR3 is made up of 13 amino acids. Germline values: CDR1 SEHNR, CDR2 FQNEAQ (reference sequence). Trimming pared 1 base from V and 4 bases from J, leaving 5 bases between. CDR3 sequence: CASSLGQNQPQHF. The CDR3 DNA reads as TGTGCCAGCAGCTTAGGGCAGAATCAGCCCCAGCATTTT.

The chain uses TRBV9 and TRBJ1-4; the D gene is possibly TRBD1 (5 bases). CDR3 length equals 12 residues. In germline, CDR1 is SGDLS, CDR2 YYNGEE. V lost 8 bases and J lost 3, with 8 bases in between. Here the CDR3 DNA reads TGTGCCAGGGGGGGGGCTAATGAAAAACTGTTTTTT. This sequence encodes CARGGANEKLFF.

The chain carries TRBV5-1 and TRBJ2-1, with 12 bases lining up with TRBD2. The V and J ends lost 4 bases and 4 bases, in that order; junction bases with no gene match: 6. The CDR3 runs to 16 residues. Germline V gives CDR1 SGHRS, CDR2 YFSETQ. CDR3 nucleotides: TGCGCCAGCAGCCCCCGGACTAGCGGGACGTACAATGAGCAGTTCTTC. It is translated as CASSPRTSGTYNEQFF.

This chain joins TRBV25-1 and TRBJ1-6; D gene uncertain. V gave up 1 base and J gave up 7 bases, with 11 bases separating them. The CDR3 covers 15 residues. The germline CDR1 and CDR2 sequences are MGHDK and SYGVNS. The CDR3 coding sequence is TGTGCCAGCAGTGAATTGGCAGGTGGCAATTCACCCCTCCACTTT. Translation gives CASSELAGGNSPLHF.

This chain connects TRBV28 to TRBJ1-1, with TRBD1 as a possible D gene (6 bases). Trimming cost V 7 bases and J 3 bases, with 24 bases left between them. CDR3 length: 17 residues. Per germline, CDR1 MDHEN and CDR2 SYDVKM. The CDR3 is CASTEGTPRWWYTEAFF. CDR3 nucleotides: TGTGCCAGCACCGAGGGGACACCAAGGTGGTGGTACACTGAAGCTTTCTTT.

The rearrangement uses TRBV5-1 and TRBJ1-4, with 7 bases aligning to TRBD1. V trimming: 3 bases; J trimming: 8 bases; junction bases outside the gene matches: 7. Germline V gene data show CDR1 as SGHRS and CDR2 as YFSETQ. CDR3 length: 14 residues. This CDR3 reads CASSSNRGVEKLFF. The CDR3 DNA follows: TGCGCCAGCAGCTCAAACAGGGGAGTCGAAAAACTGTTTTTT. Full variable domain (missing parts from reference TRBV5-1 and TRBJ1-4): KAGVTQTPRYLIKTRGQQVTLSCSPISGHRSVSWYQQTPGQGLQFLFEYFSETQRNKGNFPGRFSGRQFSNSRSEMNVSTLELGDSALYLCASSSNRGVEKLFFGSGTQLSVL.

The chain carries TRBV30 and TRBJ1-2; 10 bases are a match to TRBD1. This CDR3 region has 13 residues. J was trimmed by 8 bases and V by 5 bases; bases with no gene match: 8. CDR1 GTSNPN and CDR2 SVGIG come from the germline V gene (reference sequence). DNA for the CDR3: TGTGCCTGGGACTTGACAGGGGGCAACGGCTACACCTTC. Translation: CAWDLTGGNGYTF.

This clone was picked up one time. This sequence joins TRBV15 and TRBJ1-5; D possibly corresponds to TRBD1 (5 bases). This CDR3 comprises 15 residues. Trimming left V 0 bases short and J 11 bases short, with 17 bases between. Germline lookup yields CDR1 LNHNV and CDR2 YYDKDF (reference sequence). CDR3 nucleotides: TGTGCCACCAGCAGAGATGTCGGTAGGGGTTGGGCCCAGCATTTT. Translation: CATSRDVGRGWAQHF.

The chain combines TRBV5-4 with TRBJ2-7; possible D gene TRBD2, 5 bases. The ends were cut back, 0 bases at V and 6 bases at J, with 10 bases in the middle. CDR1 SGHNT and CDR2 YYREEE come from the germline V gene (reference sequence). The CDR3 consists of 13 residues. The CDR3 loop reads CASSLVRGSEQYF. The CDR3 nucleotides read TGTGCCAGCAGCTTGGTCCGAGGGAGCGAGCAGTACTTC.

This chain connects TRBV9 to TRBJ2-1, with 8 bases aligning to TRBD2. Germline loops: CDR1 SGDLS, CDR2 YYNGEE. This CDR3 is 12 amino acids long. After removal of 2 bases from V and 11 bases from J, the junction contained 3 bases not matched to a gene. The chain's CDR3 is CASSVGGGQQFF. CDR3 bases: TGTGCCAGCAGCGTCGGGGGGGGACAGCAGTTCTTC.

The genes are TRBV18 and TRBJ2-2; D ambiguous. Germline loops: CDR1 KGHSH, CDR2 LQKENI. V was cut by 6 bases and J by 1 base, with 12 bases left in between. The CDR3 is 15 amino acids. As DNA, the CDR3 is TGTGCCAGCTCTCCGCGCCCTGAGAACACCGGGGAGCTGTTTTTT. Encoded protein: CASSPRPENTGELFF. Complete variable domain (other parts from reference TRBV18 and TRBJ2-2): NAGVMQNPRHLVRRRGQEARLRCSPMKGHSHVYWYRQLPEEGLKFMVYLQKENIIDESGMPKERFSAEFPKEGPSILRIQQVVRGDSAAYFCASSPRPENTGELFFGEGSRLTVL.

The rearrangement joins TRBV5-1 to TRBJ2-2; a possible D gene is TRBD2 (6 bases). V shed 1 base and J shed 7 bases, with 14 bases lying between them. Germline V gene lookup returns CDR1 SGHRS and CDR2 YFSETQ. The CDR3 spans 15 residues. The DNA of the CDR3 is TGCGCCAGCAGCTTGACACCCGGAGGGAGCGGGGAGCTGTTTTTT. This encodes CASSLTPGGSGELFF.